One and the same sample provided the 17 T cell receptor beta chains below, sequenced in a study of blood T cell repertoires in COVID-19. Data came from immunoSEQ multiplex PCR; TCRdb stores just in-frame clones and leaves some out. The table shows about 240,000 clones, with around 88% occurring only once. Sequencing used PBMCs or T cells enriched from blood (not recorded which). Source of these receptors: a woman aged 40 to 55 with acute COVID-19.

The chain uses TRBV6-5 and TRBJ2-1, with a tentative D call TRBD1 (5 bases). The CDR3 loop spans 13 amino acids. Germline V lookup: CDR1 MNHEY, CDR2 SVGAGI. Deletions cut 4 bases from V and 10 bases from J, with 14 bases between. CDR3 sequence: CASSLGRDTEQFF. CDR3 sequence (DNA): TGTGCCAGCAGTTTGGGCAGGGATACCGAGCAGTTCTTC.

The V and J genes are TRBV5-4 and TRBJ1-2; 12 positions match TRBD1. The CDR3 has 18 amino acids. Germline loops: CDR1 SGHNT, CDR2 YYREEE (reference sequence). Losses at the gene ends were 4 bases for V and 7 bases for J; bases not matched to a gene: 17. CDR3 sequence reads: CASSPNLRDRGLKGGYTF. Written as DNA, the CDR3 is TGTGCCAGCAGCCCAAATCTCCGGGACAGGGGGCTGAAAGGTGGCTACACCTTC. The entire variable domain, with the rest obtained from reference TRBV5-4 and TRBJ1-2, is as follows: ETGVTQSPTHLIKTRGQQVTLRCSSQSGHNTVSWYQQALGQGPQFIFQYYREEENGRGNFPPRFSGLQFPNYSSELNVNALELDDSALYLCASSPNLRDRGLKGGYTFGSGTRLTVV.

The chain joins TRBV19 to TRBJ1-4, with 8 positions matching TRBD1. This CDR3 has 15 residues. Trimming cost V 6 bases and J 5 bases; bases outside gene matches: 8. Germline V gene data show CDR1 as LNHDA and CDR2 as SQIVND (reference sequence). CDR3 amino acids: CASRTQGAVNEKLFF. DNA for the CDR3: TGTGCCAGTAGGACGCAGGGGGCCGTAAATGAAAAACTGTTTTTT.

This chain uses TRBV5-1 with TRBJ1-1; TRBD1 might be the D (6 bases). The CDR3 spans 14 residues. The V gene lost 6 bases and the J gene lost 3 bases, with 15 bases spanning the gap. Germline V lookup: CDR1 SGHRS, CDR2 YFSETQ. CDR3 DNA: TGCGCCAGCAAAAGGACAGAGACGGACACTGAAGCTTTCTTT. Its translation is CASKRTETDTEAFF.

This chain uses TRBV3-1 (or the pseudogene TRBV3-2) with TRBJ2-7; tentatively, D is TRBD1 (6 bases). Germline V gene data show CDR1 as LGHDT and CDR2 as YNNKEL (reference sequence). Between the trimmed V and J ends, which lost 0 bases and 2 bases, there was a span of 8 bases. The CDR3 totals 14 residues. The CDR3 DNA follows: TGTGCCAGCAGCCAAGATTCAGGGGCCTACGAGCAGTACTTC. Residues: CASSQDSGAYEQYF.

The gene calls are TRBV14 and TRBJ1-2, with TRBD1 matching 8 bases. The V gene end was trimmed by 1 base and the J gene end by 9 bases; junction bases not matched to a gene: 4. Per germline, CDR1 SGHDN and CDR2 FVKESK. CDR3 size: 13 residues. The DNA of the CDR3 is TGTGCCAGCAGCCAAGGGACAGGGCGTAGCTACACCTTC. Translated, it gives CASSQGTGRSYTF.

V and J are TRBV7-9 and TRBJ1-4; D is undetermined. V was shortened by 6 bases and J by 0 bases, with 11 bases between the two germline ends. The CDR3 length is 15 residues. Germline V gene lookup returns CDR1 SEHNR and CDR2 FQNEAQ (reference sequence). Here the CDR3 reads CASSSPGPTNEKLFF. DNA of the CDR3: TGTGCCAGCAGTTCCCCCGGTCCAACTAATGAAAAACTGTTTTTT.

The chain recombines TRBV6-6 with TRBJ2-3; possible D gene TRBD2, 6 bases. The CDR3 sequence is 13 residues long. Trimming removed 7 bases at V and 2 bases at J, with 10 bases between. Germline V gene lookup returns CDR1 MNHNY and CDR2 SVGAGI (reference sequence). The CDR3 here is CASTGGITDTQYF. The CDR3 region has the DNA TGTGCCAGCACTGGAGGGATCACAGATACGCAGTATTTT.

This sequence joins TRBV6-5 and TRBJ1-1; 8 bases fit TRBD1. The CDR3 has 16 residues. Germline V gives CDR1 MNHEY, CDR2 SVGAGI. V lost 3 bases and J lost 0; bases outside the gene matches: 6. The CDR3 nucleotides read TGTGCCAGCAGTTATAACCGGGACAGGTTGAACACTGAAGCTTTCTTT. It encodes CASSYNRDRLNTEAFF.

The V call is TRBV13, the J call TRBJ1-4, with unresolved D. V gave up 3 bases and J gave up 3 bases, with 8 bases separating them. The V gene's germline CDR1 is PRHDT and CDR2 FYEKMQ (reference sequence). The CDR3 is 14 residues long. The CDR3 here is CASSFRGSNEKLFF. CDR3 nucleotides: TGTGCCAGCAGCTTCCGGGGTTCTAATGAAAAACTGTTTTTT.

This rearrangement joins TRBV19 to TRBJ2-1; 11 positions match TRBD2. CDR1 and CDR2 from the germline V gene are LNHDA and SQIVND (reference sequence). V gave up 4 bases and J gave up 2 bases; unmatched junction bases: 4. The CDR3 has 16 residues. The chain's CDR3 is CASSTRGLAAYNEQFF. The DNA of the CDR3 is TGTGCCAGTAGTACCCGGGGACTAGCGGCCTACAATGAGCAGTTCTTC.

The chain combines TRBV20-1 with TRBJ2-5; 7 bases match TRBD2. The CDR3 has 15 amino acids. V lost 3 bases to trimming and J lost 5 bases; unmatched junction nucleotides: 12. Germline V gene data show CDR1 as DFQATT and CDR2 as SNEGSKA (reference sequence). The CDR3 sequence: CSASSGGPHSETQYF. DNA for the CDR3: TGCAGTGCTAGTTCGGGGGGTCCCCATTCGGAGACCCAGTACTTC.

The V call is TRBV27, the J call TRBJ2-3, with 11 nucleotides matching TRBD2. J lost 2 bases, V lost 6 bases, and 4 bases had no gene match. The CDR3 sequence is 15 residues long. Germline-derived CDR1 and CDR2 are MNHEY and SMNVEV (reference sequence). CDR3 sequence: CASSPSGRTTDTQYF. CDR3 nucleotides: TGTGCCAGCAGCCCTAGCGGGAGGACCACAGATACGCAGTATTTT.

There are a few counts of this clone. The V and J genes are TRBV4-1 and TRBJ2-7; 8 positions agree with TRBD1. Trimming took 1 base from V and 1 from J; bases not matched to a gene: 9. This CDR3 has 17 residues. Germline CDR1 reads MGHRA; CDR2 reads YSYEKL. DNA of the CDR3: TGCGCCAGCAGCCAAGGGTCCGCAGGACAGGGTTCCTACGAGCAGTACTTC. Its protein is CASSQGSAGQGSYEQYF.

This sequence joins TRBV10-2 and TRBJ1-4; TRBD1 matches 7 bases. The V gene's germline CDR1 is WSHSY and CDR2 SAAADI. The CDR3 extends over 15 amino acids. V was pared by 0 bases and J by 8 bases, with 6 bases of the junction left unmatched. The CDR3 DNA sequence: TGCGCCAGCAGTGAGTCCGGATCGACAGGGGAAAAACTGTTTTTT. It encodes CASSESGSTGEKLFF.

The chain links TRBV7-9 to TRBJ2-7; a possible D gene is TRBD1 (6 bases). V dropped 1 base and J dropped 4 bases, with 20 bases sitting between them. This CDR3 has 17 amino acids. Germline CDR1 is SEHNR and CDR2 is FQNEAQ (reference sequence). CDR3 residues: CASSLDSWGLVKYEQYF. The CDR3 DNA sequence: TGTGCCAGCAGCTTAGATTCGTGGGGGCTAGTTAAATACGAGCAGTACTTC.

This chain connects TRBV7-2 to TRBJ2-7; the D is unclear. In germline, CDR1 is SGHTA, CDR2 FQGNSA. V lost 1 base and J 0 bases, leaving 7 bases between the germline ends. The length of the CDR3 is 14 residues. The CDR3 protein is CASSLGPGSYEQYF. DNA of the CDR3: TGTGCCAGCAGCTTAGGGCCAGGCTCCTACGAGCAGTACTTC.